One TCR beta chain is described in this entry. This record belongs to a study of human thymus T cells. The CDR3 consists of 17 residues. V was clipped by 4 bases and J by 4 bases; unmatched bases: 15. The germline CDR1 and CDR2 sequences are PRHDT and FYEKMQ (reference sequence). Profiling relied on immunoSEQ multiplex PCR, and the TCRdb table lists in-frame clones only, not all of them. The table lists roughly 86,000 clones, 96% of them singletons. Thymus was obtained from resections taken during corrective heart surgery. Infants, healthy and Finnish, who were having corrective surgery for congenital heart defects served as donors.

The rearrangement links TRBV13 to TRBJ1-1, with 7 bases fitting TRBD1. The receptor comes from a boy in the first two years of life with a congenital heart defect but otherwise immunologically healthy. The sequencing input was thymus tissue. The CDR3 nucleotides read TGTGCCAGCAGCTCGGACCTACAGGGGAGGGTTGGCACTGAAGCTTTCTTT. Translating gives CASSSDLQGRVGTEAFF.